This is a list of T cell receptor beta chains from one sample in a study of blood T cell repertoires in COVID-19. Sequencing was performed with immunoSEQ multiplex PCR; in TCRdb, only in-frame clones are kept and a portion is missing. The sample records around 54,000 clones, roughly 88% being singletons. The sequencing input was peripheral blood. These receptors were collected from a human donor in a cohort sampled during active COVID-19. Each CDR3 is given without its conserved first and last residue. Fields, in order: CDR3 protein, V gene.

ATSSQLAITDTQY TRBV15
ASSLGSKGYEQY TRBV7-8
ASSVGGAGETQY TRBV9
ASSFQTGAQETQY TRBV5-1
ATSRETPGQGVWNTIY TRBV15
ASSLVGGQGWTEAF TRBV11-2
ASSDRTSGSRTDTQY TRBV6-1
ASSFGRAYEQY TRBV5-5
ASSLSAPGQDTDTQY TRBV28
ASSFQGRNEQY TRBV5-6
AISETPGTGDYEQY TRBV10-3
ASSRVVGTGAETQY TRBV3-1/TRBV3-2
ASSPPGTSGSYEQY TRBV28
ASSLETVWEQY TRBV11-2
ASSVGTADGYT TRBV9
ASSHRHGRTGGAGANVLT TRBV4-2
SVEGDRGVPYEQY TRBV29-1
ASVMGGGIANTIY TRBV2
ASSESMTSGSHEQY TRBV10-2
ASQLAGESEQY TRBV4-1
ASSSTDRGLWETQY TRBV7-2
ASSLRGGGVSTEAF TRBV27
SVEDLAGGPFSYEQF TRBV29-1
AWSESRGEGQY TRBV30
ASSEFRRLASYEQY TRBV6-1
ASSLSGRAYNEQF TRBV7-2
ASSQRDRGLDEQY TRBV4-2
ATSVGQQETQY TRBV15
ASSPPGQGNYEQY TRBV18